The clone carrying this TCR beta chain was counted only a few times. The sorted Tregs were CD4+CD25+CD127-/low cells. Using its own MiXCR run on the 5' RACE reads, TCRdb lists one record per CDR3 protein. The sample yields 8,000 to 10,000 distinct CDR3 sequences, roughly 51% seen once. Germline V gene sequence: CDR1 DFQATT, CDR2 SNEGSKA (reference sequence). V lost 2 bases and J lost 6, with 8 bases in between. This CDR3 region has 12 residues. The sample taken for sequencing was Tregs sorted from a lymph node. The chain recombines TRBV20-1 with TRBJ1-3; D not certain. This sequence originates from a female donor with breast cancer. Here the CDR3 DNA reads TGCAGTGCTAGACAGGTAGAAAACACCATATATTTT. Amino acids: CSARQVENTIYF.